The T cell receptor (beta chain) under discussion was sequenced for a study of blood T cell repertoires in COVID-19. Seattle's cohort entered during active infection and was followed longitudinally. The assay was immunoSEQ multiplex PCR, and TCRdb's table has in-frame clones only and misses some. The data contain 250,000 or so clones, over 90% of them singletons. With 4 bases removed from V and 6 bases from J, the gap between germline ends came to 18 bases. This CDR3 comprises 15 residues. Germline CDR1 and CDR2: LNHDA and SQIVND (reference sequence). The origin of this receptor is a man aged 25-40 years with COVID-19, enrolled during active disease. This rearrangement joins TRBV19 to TRBJ1-1, with D perhaps TRBD1 (5 bases). Sequencing was done on a sample of peripheral blood. For the CDR3, the DNA is TGTGCCAGTAGTACACGGGCTGGGCAGGGATCTGAAGCTTTCTTT. This codes for CASSTRAGQGSEAFF.